Listed below are T cell receptor beta chains from one sample, sequenced in a study of blood T cell repertoires in COVID-19. This table comes from immunoSEQ multiplex PCR, and its TCRdb copy is limited to in-frame clones, with some not included. Seen here are approximately 250,000 clones, about 90% observed once, and the top ten hold roughly a tenth. The source material was peripheral blood. All receptors come from a woman between 65 and 79 years old with COVID-19, enrolled during active disease. Both conserved end residues are part of each CDR3. The D gene is left open where the match is weak. The size of a clone is reported for some rows only, either as once, few or many, or as a class for expanded clones.

TRBJ2-1,.,TRBV9,.,CASSVELRSYNEQFF,TGTGCCAGCAGCGTAGAACTTCGCTCCTACAATGAGCAGTTCTTC
TRBJ2-7,.,TRBV6-1,TRBD1,CASSEGQGAIYEQYF,TGTGCCAGCAGTGAAGGACAGGGGGCTATTTACGAGCAGTACTTC
TRBJ2-1,.,TRBV5-1,.,CASSVQVNEQFF,TGCGCCAGCAGTGTGCAGGTCAATGAGCAGTTCTTC
TRBJ2-7,.,TRBV9,TRBD2,CASSVGGSGSHYEQYF,TGTGCCAGCAGCGTAGGGGGTAGCGGGAGCCACTACGAGCAGTACTTC
TRBJ1-5,.,TRBV6-5,.,CASSWQGNQPQHF,TGTGCCAGTTCCTGGCAGGGCAATCAGCCCCAGCATTTT
TRBJ1-2,.,TRBV15,.,CATSRDQGTNYGYTF,TGTGCCACCAGCAGAGATCAGGGTACTAACTATGGCTACACCTTC
TRBJ2-7,few,TRBV5-1,.,CASSHDGGASYEQYF,TGCGCCAGCAGCCACGACGGAGGAGCCTCCTACGAGCAGTACTTC
TRBJ1-1,once,TRBV25-1,TRBD1,CASPGTGLLKNTEAFF,TGTGCCAGCCCTGGGACAGGGCTTCTGAAGAACACTGAAGCTTTCTTT
TRBJ1-4,.,TRBV18,.,CASSPIVTTNEKLFF,TGTGCCAGCTCACCAATTGTAACAACTAATGAAAAACTGTTTTTT
TRBJ1-2,once,TRBV28,TRBD1,CASSLGGQGARGYTF,TGTGCCAGCAGTTTAGGGGGACAGGGGGCTCGTGGCTACACCTTC
TRBJ1-1,few,TRBV11-2,.,CASSLYGGVNTEAFF,TGTGCCAGCAGCTTGTACGGGGGAGTGAACACTGAAGCTTTCTTT
TRBJ1-2,.,TRBV28,.,CASSRQINYGYTF,TGTGCCAGCAGTCGCCAGATTAACTATGGCTACACCTTC